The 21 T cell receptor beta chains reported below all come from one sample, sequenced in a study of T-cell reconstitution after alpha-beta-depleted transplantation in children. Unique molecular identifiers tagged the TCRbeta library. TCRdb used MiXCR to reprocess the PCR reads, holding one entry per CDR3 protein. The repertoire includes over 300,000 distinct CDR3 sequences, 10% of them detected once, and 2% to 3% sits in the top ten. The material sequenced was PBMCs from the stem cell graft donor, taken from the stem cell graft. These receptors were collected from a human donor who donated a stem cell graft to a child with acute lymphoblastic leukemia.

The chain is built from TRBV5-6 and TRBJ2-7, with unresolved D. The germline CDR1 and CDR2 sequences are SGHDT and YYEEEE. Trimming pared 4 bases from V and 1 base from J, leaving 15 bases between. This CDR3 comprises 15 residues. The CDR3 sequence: CASSHSPAGSYEQYF. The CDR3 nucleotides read TGTGCCAGCAGCCATAGTCCCGCCGGGTCCTACGAGCAGTACTTC. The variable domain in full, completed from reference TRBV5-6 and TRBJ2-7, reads DAGVTQSPTHLIKTRGQQVTLRCSPKSGHDTVSWYQQALGQGPQFIFQYYEEEERQRGNFPDRFSGHQFPNYSSELNVNALLLGDSALYLCASSHSPAGSYEQYFGPGTRLTVT.

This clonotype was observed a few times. The CDR3 nucleotides read TGTGCCAGCAGCTTAGATCCCCTAGCGGGAGGGCTTTCCCGGGGCGAGCAGTACTTC. Amino acid sequence: CASSLDPLAGGLSRGEQYF. This chain uses TRBV11-2 with TRBJ2-7, with 12 bases fitting TRBD2. J gave up 6 bases and V 0 bases, and 15 bases lay outside the gene matches. Germline V gene lookup returns CDR1 SGHAT and CDR2 FQNNGV. The CDR3 has 19 residues.

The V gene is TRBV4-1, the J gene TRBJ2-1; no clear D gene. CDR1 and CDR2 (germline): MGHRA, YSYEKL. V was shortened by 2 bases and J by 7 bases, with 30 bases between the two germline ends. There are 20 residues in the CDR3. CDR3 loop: CASSQSPHPIPARTSNEQFF. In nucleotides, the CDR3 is TGCGCCAGCAGCCAATCCCCACACCCTATTCCAGCACGAACAAGTAATGAGCAGTTCTTC.

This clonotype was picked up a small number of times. This CDR3 is CASSHFGLASTGELFF. The CDR3 coding sequence is TGTGCCAGCAGTCACTTCGGACTAGCGAGTACCGGGGAGCTGTTTTTT. The chain uses TRBV27 and TRBJ2-2, with TRBD2 matching 9 bases. From germline, CDR1 is MNHEY and CDR2 SMNVEV (reference sequence). This CDR3 has 16 amino acids. J was trimmed by 5 bases and V by 5 bases; bases with no gene match: 9.

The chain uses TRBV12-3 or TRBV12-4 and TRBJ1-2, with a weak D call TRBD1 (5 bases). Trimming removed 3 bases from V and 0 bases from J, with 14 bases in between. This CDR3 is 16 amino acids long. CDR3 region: CASSLGAGSSNYGYTF. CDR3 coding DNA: TGTGCCAGCAGTTTGGGCGCAGGGAGTTCTAACTATGGCTACACCTTC.

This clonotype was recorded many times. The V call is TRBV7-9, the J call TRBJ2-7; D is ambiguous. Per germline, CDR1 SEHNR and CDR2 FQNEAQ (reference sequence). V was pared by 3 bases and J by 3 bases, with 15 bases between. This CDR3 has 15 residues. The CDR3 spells CASSLSNVPNYEQYF. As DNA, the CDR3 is TGTGCCAGCAGCTTGAGTAATGTCCCAAACTACGAGCAGTACTTC.

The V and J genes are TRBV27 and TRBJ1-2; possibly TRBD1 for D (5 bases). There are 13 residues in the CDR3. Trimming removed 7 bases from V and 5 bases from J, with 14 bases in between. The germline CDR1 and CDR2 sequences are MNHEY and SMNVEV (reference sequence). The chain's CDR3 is CASKAREGYGYTF. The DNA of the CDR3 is TGTGCCAGCAAGGCGAGGGAGGGGTATGGCTACACCTTC.

The CDR3 DNA is TGCGCCAGCAGCTTGGCCCCAGGGGGTAGGGCCAACGTCCTGACTTTC. Translation gives CASSLAPGGRANVLTF. The chain uses TRBV5-1 and TRBJ2-6; 7 bases are shared with TRBD1. CDR3 length equals 16 residues. V lost 0 bases, J lost 5 bases, and 5 bases stayed unmatched. Germline loops: CDR1 SGHRS, CDR2 YFSETQ.

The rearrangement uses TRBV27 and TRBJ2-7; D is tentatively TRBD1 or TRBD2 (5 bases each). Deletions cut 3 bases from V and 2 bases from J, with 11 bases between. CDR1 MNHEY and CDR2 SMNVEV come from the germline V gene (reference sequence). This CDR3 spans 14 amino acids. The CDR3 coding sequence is TGTGCCAGCAGTTTCGAGTCGGGACCCTACGAGCAGTACTTC. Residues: CASSFESGPYEQYF.

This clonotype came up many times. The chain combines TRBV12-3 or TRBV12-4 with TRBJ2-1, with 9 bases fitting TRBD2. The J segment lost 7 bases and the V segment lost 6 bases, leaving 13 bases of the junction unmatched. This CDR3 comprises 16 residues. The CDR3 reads CASSRPGAGGLNEQFF. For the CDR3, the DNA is TGTGCCAGCAGCCGCCCGGGGGCGGGAGGGCTTAATGAGCAGTTCTTC.

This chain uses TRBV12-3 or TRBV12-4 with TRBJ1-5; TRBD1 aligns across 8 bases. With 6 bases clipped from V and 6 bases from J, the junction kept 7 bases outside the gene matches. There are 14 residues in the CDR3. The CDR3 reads CASRLTGGGQPQHF. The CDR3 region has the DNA TGTGCCAGCAGGCTCACAGGGGGAGGTCAGCCCCAGCATTTT.

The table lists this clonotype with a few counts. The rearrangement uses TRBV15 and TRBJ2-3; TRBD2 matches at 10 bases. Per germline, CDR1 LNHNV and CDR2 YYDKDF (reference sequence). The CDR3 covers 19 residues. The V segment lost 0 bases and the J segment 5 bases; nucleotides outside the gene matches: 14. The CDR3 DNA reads TGTGCCACCAGCAGAGATAGGGCTAGCGGGAGATTACGCGAAGATACGCAGTATTTT. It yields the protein CATSRDRASGRLREDTQYF.

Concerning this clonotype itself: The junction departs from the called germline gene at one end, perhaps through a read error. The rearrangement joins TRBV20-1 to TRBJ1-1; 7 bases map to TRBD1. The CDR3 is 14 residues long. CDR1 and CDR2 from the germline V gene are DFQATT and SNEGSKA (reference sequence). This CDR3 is CSPRVEGAGTEAFF. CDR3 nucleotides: TGCAGTCCTAGAGTAGAGGGGGCAGGCACTGAAGCTTTCTTT.

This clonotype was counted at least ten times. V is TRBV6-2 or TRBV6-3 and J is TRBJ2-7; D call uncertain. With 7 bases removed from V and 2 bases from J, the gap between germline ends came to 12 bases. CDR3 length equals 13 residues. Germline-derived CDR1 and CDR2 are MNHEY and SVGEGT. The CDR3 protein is CASISRETYEQYF. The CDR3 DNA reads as TGTGCCAGCATCTCGCGAGAGACCTACGAGCAGTACTTC.

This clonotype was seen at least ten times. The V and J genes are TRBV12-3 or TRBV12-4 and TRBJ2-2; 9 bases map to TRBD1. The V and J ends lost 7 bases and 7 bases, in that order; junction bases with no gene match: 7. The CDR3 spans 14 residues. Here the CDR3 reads CASTQDRGNGELFF. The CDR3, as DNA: TGTGCCAGCACCCAGGACAGGGGAAACGGGGAGCTGTTTTTT.

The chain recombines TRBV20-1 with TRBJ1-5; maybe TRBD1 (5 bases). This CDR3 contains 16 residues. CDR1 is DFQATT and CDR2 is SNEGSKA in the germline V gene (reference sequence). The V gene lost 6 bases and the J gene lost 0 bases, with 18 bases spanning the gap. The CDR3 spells CSALGGAKVSNQPQHF. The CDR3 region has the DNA TGCAGTGCCTTGGGGGGAGCGAAGGTTAGCAATCAGCCCCAGCATTTT.

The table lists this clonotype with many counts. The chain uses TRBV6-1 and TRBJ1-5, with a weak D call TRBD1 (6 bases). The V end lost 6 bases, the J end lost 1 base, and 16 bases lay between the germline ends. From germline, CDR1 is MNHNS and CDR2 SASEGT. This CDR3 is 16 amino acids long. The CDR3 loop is CASRRTAGASNQPQHF. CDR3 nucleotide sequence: TGTGCCAGCAGACGTACGGCAGGGGCCAGCAATCAGCCCCAGCATTTT.

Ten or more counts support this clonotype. The CDR3 region is CASSAGSGRGPNEQFF. CDR3 nucleotide sequence: TGCGCCAGCAGTGCGGGTAGCGGGAGAGGTCCCAATGAGCAGTTCTTC. This chain uses TRBV4-3 with TRBJ2-1; the match to TRBD2 covers 9 bases. The CDR3 contains 16 residues. Germline V gives CDR1 LGHNA, CDR2 YSLEER. J gave up 6 bases and V 6 bases, and 12 bases lay outside the gene matches.

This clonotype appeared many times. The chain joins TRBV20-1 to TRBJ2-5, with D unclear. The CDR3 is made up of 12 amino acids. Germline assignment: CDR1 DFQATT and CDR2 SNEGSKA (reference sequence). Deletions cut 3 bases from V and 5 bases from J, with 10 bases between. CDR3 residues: CSARGMEETQYF. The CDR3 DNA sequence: TGCAGTGCTAGGGGGATGGAGGAGACCCAGTACTTC.

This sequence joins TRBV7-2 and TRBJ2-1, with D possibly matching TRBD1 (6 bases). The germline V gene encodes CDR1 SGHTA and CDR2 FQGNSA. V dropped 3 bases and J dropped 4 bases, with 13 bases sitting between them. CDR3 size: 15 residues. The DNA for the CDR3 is TGTGCCAGCAGCTTCGATCCCAGGGGATACAATGAGCAGTTCTTC. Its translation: CASSFDPRGYNEQFF. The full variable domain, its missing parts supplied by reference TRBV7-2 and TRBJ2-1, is GAGVSQSPSNKVTEKGKDVELRCDPISGHTALYWYRQSLGQGLEFLIYFQGNSAPDKSGLPSDRFSAERTGGSVSTLTIQRTQQEDSAVYLCASSFDPRGYNEQFFGPGTRLTVL.

CDR3 DNA: TGCAGCGCCCGGAGGGGGACAGGGGGCACAGATACGCAGTATTTT. It specifies CSARRGTGGTDTQYF. The J gene is TRBJ2-3, the V gene TRBV29-1, with TRBD1 identical over 10 bases. CDR1 is SQVTM, CDR2 ANQGSEA, per germline. The CDR3 loop spans 15 amino acids. With V trimmed by 7 bases and J by 1 base, 8 bases remained unmatched.